The 32 T cell receptor beta chains below all came from one sample that was sequenced in a study of vaccination and CD4 T cells after COVID-19. Documented treatment: approximately 10-day PBMC culture with coronavirus spike peptide pools or control peptides (ViraFEST assay). Cultured CD4+ T cell DNA was sequenced using the Oncomine TCR Beta short-read assay. TCRdb reprocessed the PCR reads via MiXCR and lists one record per CDR3 protein. The table records approximately 20,000 distinct CDR3 sequences, 42% of them present only once. These receptors' targets are unknown. Sequenced here: CD4+ T cells from blood, cultured in vitro, sampled before SARS-CoV-2 vaccination. Receptors were obtained from a human donor who received a COVID-19 vaccine.

This clonotype has a handful of counts. J is TRBJ2-4 and V is TRBV6-2 or TRBV6-3; TRBD2 aligns across 12 bases. This CDR3 is 16 amino acids long. J lost 8 bases, V lost 6 bases, and 11 bases had no gene match. CDR1 and CDR2 (germline): MNHEY, SVGEGT. This CDR3 reads CASSSLLAGGGDIQYF. In DNA, the CDR3 is TGTGCCAGCAGCTCCCTACTAGCGGGGGGCGGGGACATTCAGTACTTC.

This clonotype was picked up a small number of times. The chain carries TRBV12-3 or TRBV12-4 and TRBJ2-3; no reliable D call. This CDR3 region has 11 residues. V lost 1 base, J lost 5 bases, and 1 base lay in between. The CDR3 loop reads CASSLVDTQYF. The CDR3 nucleotides read TGTGCCAGCAGTTTAGTAGATACGCAGTATTTT.

A few counts support this clonotype. The chain combines TRBV24-1 with TRBJ2-1; 7 bases line up with TRBD1. CDR3 size: 16 residues. The germline CDR1 and CDR2 sequences are KGHDR and SFDVKD. V shed 3 bases, J shed 9 bases, and the junction held 13 bases outside the gene matches. The CDR3 sequence is CATSDTTNRGSGEQFF. The CDR3 DNA reads TGTGCCACCAGTGATACCACAAACAGGGGATCAGGTGAGCAGTTCTTC.

The chain has TRBV7-2 and TRBJ1-1; D unclear. V was trimmed by 5 bases and J by 7 bases, leaving 8 bases between them. The CDR3 spans 11 residues. CDR1 is SGHTA and CDR2 is FQGNSA in the germline V gene. CDR3 amino acids: CASSRGSEAFF. DNA of the CDR3: TGTGCCAGCAGCCGGGGAAGTGAAGCTTTCTTT.

The chain is built from TRBV12-3 or TRBV12-4 and TRBJ2-1; no firm D call. The CDR3 sequence is 14 residues long. Trimming left V 2 bases short and J 10 bases short, with 15 bases between. In DNA, the CDR3 is TGTGCCAGCAGTTTAAGTAACGTAGCTGGGGAGCAGTTCTTC. Translation: CASSLSNVAGEQFF.

The chain recombines TRBV5-6 with TRBJ2-5; tentatively, D is TRBD1 (8 bases). The germline CDR1 and CDR2 sequences are SGHDT and YYEEEE. Trimming shortened V by 4 bases and J by 7 bases, and 23 bases separated the two germline ends. This CDR3 has 16 residues. The CDR3 DNA reads as TGTGCCAGCAGCCCAGTGGGGGACAGGTGGGGGGGGACCCAGTACTTC. Amino acid sequence: CASSPVGDRWGGTQYF.

The rearrangement joins TRBV15 to TRBJ2-4; D is undetermined. The CDR3 contains 16 residues. The V and J ends lost 5 bases and 0 bases respectively, with 14 bases between them. Germline CDR1 LNHNV, CDR2 YYDKDF (reference sequence). CDR3 sequence: CATSRGDTLAKNIQYF. The CDR3 DNA reads TGTGCCACCAGCCGAGGAGACACCTTAGCCAAAAACATTCAGTACTTC.

The chain is built from TRBV5-1 and TRBJ1-1, with D uncertain. CDR3 length: 14 amino acids. In germline, CDR1 is SGHRS, CDR2 YFSETQ. Trimming took off 3 bases at V and 0 bases at J, with 9 bases between the two ends. The CDR3, as DNA: TGCGCCAGCAGCTGGCGGAGTATGAACACTGAAGCTTTCTTT. Translated: CASSWRSMNTEAFF.

This chain uses TRBV12-3 or TRBV12-4 with TRBJ1-1; D possibly corresponds to TRBD1 (5 bases). The CDR3 loop spans 13 amino acids. Trimming left V 4 bases short and J 4 bases short, with 10 bases between. This CDR3 is CASSWQGFTEAFF. The CDR3 DNA reads TGTGCCAGCAGTTGGCAGGGCTTCACTGAAGCTTTCTTT.

This clonotype was counted a few times. The chain combines TRBV12-3 or TRBV12-4 with TRBJ1-5; D unclear. The V end lost 3 bases, the J end lost 4 bases, and 7 bases lay between the germline ends. The CDR3 is 13 residues long. CDR3 residues: CASSLGFNQPQHF. The CDR3 nucleotides read TGTGCCAGCAGTTTGGGGTTTAATCAGCCCCAGCATTTT.

This rearrangement joins TRBV7-8 to TRBJ1-2; TRBD1 is a possible D gene (6 bases). V was cut by 5 bases and J by 9 bases, with 40 bases left in between. The CDR3 is 21 amino acids. Germline-derived CDR1 and CDR2 are SGHVS and FQNEAQ. As DNA, the CDR3 is TGTGCCAGCAGCCCCCCACCCACAATTGGTTCGTTGTGGTTACAGGGCTCTCGCTACACCTTC. It codes for CASSPPPTIGSLWLQGSRYTF.

The V and J genes are TRBV24-1 and TRBJ2-2, with 8 bases matching TRBD1. This CDR3 spans 17 amino acids. Trimming took 1 base from V and 1 from J; bases not matched to a gene: 4. Germline assignment: CDR1 KGHDR and CDR2 SFDVKD. CDR3 nucleotide sequence: TGTGCCACCAGTGATTTCGGGGACAGGTGGAACACCGGGGAGCTGTTTTTT. Its translation: CATSDFGDRWNTGELFF.

CDR3 in DNA: TGTGCCAGTAGTATATCGGCAGGGGCGCGGGAGACCCAGTACTTC. It yields the protein CASSISAGARETQYF. The chain combines TRBV19 with TRBJ2-5; possible D gene TRBD1, 6 bases. The V gene's germline CDR1 is LNHDA and CDR2 SQIVND (reference sequence). V lost 2 bases to trimming and J lost 5 bases, with 15 bases between them. CDR3 size: 15 residues. Full variable domain (missing parts from reference TRBV19 and TRBJ2-5): DGGITQSPKYLFRKEGQNVTLSCEQNLNHDAMYWYRQDPGQGLRLIYYSQIVNDFQKGDIAEGYSVSREKKESFPLTVTSAQKNPTAFYLCASSISAGARETQYFGPGTRLLVL.

This clonotype occurred once. The chain couples TRBV11-3 to TRBJ2-1; 8 bases are shared with TRBD2. The CDR3 has 15 amino acids. Germline lookup yields CDR1 SGHNT and CDR2 YENEEA. The ends lost 2 bases at V and 9 bases at J; junction bases unmatched: 9. CDR3 coding DNA: TGTGCCAGCAGCTTATGGGTAGCGGGGAACGGTGAGCAGTTCTTC. Its protein is CASSLWVAGNGEQFF.

The count of this clonotype is one. The chain couples TRBV20-1 to TRBJ2-7, with 9 bases aligning to TRBD1. Per the germline V gene, CDR1 is DFQATT and CDR2 is SNEGSKA (reference sequence). This CDR3 region has 15 residues. J gave up 3 bases and V 1 base, and 7 bases lay outside the gene matches. CDR3 in amino acids: CSARAPRDRVYEQYF. In DNA form, the CDR3 reads TGCAGTGCTAGAGCTCCCCGGGACAGGGTCTACGAGCAGTACTTC.

The chain joins TRBV7-9 to TRBJ2-2; TRBD2 agrees at 8 bases. The V gene's germline CDR1 is SEHNR and CDR2 FQNEAQ (reference sequence). V shed 1 base and J 4 bases; nucleotides not matched to a gene: 8. The CDR3 sequence is 17 residues long. This chain's CDR3 is CASSLGGGGTPTGELFF. The DNA for the CDR3 is TGTGCCAGCAGCTTAGGTGGCGGGGGGACTCCCACCGGGGAGCTGTTTTTT.

Only a few counts were recorded for this clonotype. This CDR3 is CASSKKGLGRGGNEAFF. The CDR3 DNA reads TGTGCCAGCAGCAAAAAGGGCCTAGGGCGTGGGGGGAATGAAGCTTTCTTT. The chain combines TRBV21-1 with TRBJ1-1. TRBV21-1 is a documented pseudogene. The CDR3 covers 17 residues.

This sequence joins TRBV4-1 and TRBJ2-5; a possible D gene is TRBD1 (6 bases). Looked up from germline, CDR1 is MGHRA and CDR2 is YSYEKL. The CDR3 covers 15 residues. Trimming removed 6 bases at V and 0 bases at J, with 14 bases between. This CDR3 reads CASRPRTEYQETQYF. The CDR3 DNA sequence: TGCGCCAGCAGACCACGGACAGAGTACCAAGAGACCCAGTACTTC.

The count of this clonotype is one. The chain recombines TRBV20-1 with TRBJ2-3; 11 nucleotides match TRBD2. V was pared by 1 base and J by 3 bases, with 12 bases of the junction left unmatched. CDR1 DFQATT and CDR2 SNEGSKA come from the germline V gene (reference sequence). This CDR3 comprises 18 residues. The DNA of the CDR3 is TGCAGTGCTAGAGGGTCGGCTAGCGGGGGGCTAGGGACAGATACGCAGTATTTT. Its protein product is CSARGSASGGLGTDTQYF.

This rearrangement joins TRBV6-5 to TRBJ1-5; D not resolved. CDR1 is MNHEY, CDR2 SVGAGI, per germline. The CDR3 contains 14 residues. V lost 0 bases, J lost 11 bases, and 14 bases lay in between. The CDR3 sequence is CASSYSATPGTQHF. As DNA, the CDR3 is TGTGCCAGCAGTTACTCGGCTACTCCCGGAACCCAGCATTTT.

J is TRBJ2-2 and V is TRBV7-8, with 9 positions matching TRBD1. The CDR3 consists of 16 residues. V lost 3 bases to trimming and J lost 4 bases; unmatched junction nucleotides: 6. In germline, CDR1 is SGHVS, CDR2 FQNEAQ. This chain's CDR3 is CASSFSGQGITGELFF. In nucleotides, the CDR3 is TGTGCCAGCAGCTTCTCGGGACAGGGAATCACCGGGGAGCTGTTTTTT.

CDR3 sequence: CASGKTGANTGELFF. CDR3 coding DNA: TGTGCCAGCGGAAAGACAGGGGCCAACACCGGGGAGCTGTTTTTT. V and J are TRBV27 and TRBJ2-2, with 8 bases identical to TRBD1. J gave up 2 bases and V 8 bases, and 7 bases lay outside the gene matches. The V gene's germline CDR1 is MNHEY and CDR2 SMNVEV (reference sequence). The CDR3 consists of 15 residues.

There are a few counts of this clonotype. The DNA of the CDR3 is TGTGCCAGCATTCACGGGACAGGGGGAAATCAGCCCCAGCATTTT. Its translation: CASIHGTGGNQPQHF. The rearrangement joins TRBV6-1 to TRBJ1-5; 11 bases agree with TRBD1. Germline values: CDR1 MNHNS, CDR2 SASEGT. The CDR3 has 15 residues. With V trimmed by 7 bases and J by 4 bases, 6 bases remained unmatched.

This clonotype was observed a few times. V gene TRBV11-2 combines with J gene TRBJ1-2; D unclear. With 1 base removed from V and 4 bases from J, the gap between germline ends came to 13 bases. Germline CDR1 is SGHAT and CDR2 is FQNNGV. This CDR3 is 15 amino acids long. CDR3 region: CASSLAPMPTYGYTF. The CDR3 DNA is TGTGCCAGCAGCTTAGCTCCCATGCCGACCTATGGCTACACCTTC.

This clonotype was observed a handful of times. J is TRBJ1-1 and V is TRBV6-1; maybe TRBD1 (5 bases). From germline, CDR1 is MNHNS and CDR2 SASEGT. The CDR3 length is 13 residues. V dropped 6 bases and J dropped 7 bases, with 15 bases sitting between them. CDR3 loop: CASRGPGGGEAFF. CDR3 nucleotide sequence: TGTGCCAGCAGGGGCCCTGGGGGAGGTGAAGCTTTCTTT.

By sample fraction, this clonotype is medium-sized (0.01 to 0.1%). The chain carries TRBV5-4 and TRBJ1-2, with TRBD1 matching over 7 bases. This CDR3 region has 17 residues. The germline gives CDR1 SGHNT, CDR2 YYREEE (reference sequence). The trim removed 4 bases at V and 5 bases at J, leaving 17 bases unmatched. The CDR3 coding sequence is TGTGCCAGCAGCCCCCAAGGGACAGTCAGAGTCGGGTATGGCTACACCTTC. Residues: CASSPQGTVRVGYGYTF.

In its sample, this clonotype was seen a few times. The chain combines TRBV20-1 with TRBJ1-5, with TRBD1 identical over 8 bases. The germline CDR1 and CDR2 sequences are DFQATT and SNEGSKA (reference sequence). CDR3 length: 13 residues. V gave up 3 bases and J gave up 3 bases; unmatched junction bases: 1. CDR3 sequence: CSARDRDNQPQHF. The CDR3, as DNA: TGCAGTGCTAGGGACAGGGACAATCAGCCCCAGCATTTT.

The chain joins TRBV2 to TRBJ1-5, with 7 bases aligning to TRBD1. Losses at the gene ends were 5 bases for V and 3 bases for J; bases not matched to a gene: 10. Germline V gene sequence: CDR1 SNHLY, CDR2 FYNNEI. This CDR3 has 16 amino acids. This chain's CDR3 is CASSWSGTAVNQPQHF. CDR3 coding DNA: TGTGCCAGCAGTTGGTCCGGGACAGCCGTCAATCAGCCCCAGCATTTT.

A few counts support this clonotype. The J gene is TRBJ2-3, the V gene TRBV7-2; TRBD2 aligns across 7 bases. Germline assignment: CDR1 SGHTA and CDR2 FQGNSA. V dropped 1 base and J dropped 9; count of bases not matched to a gene: 4. The CDR3 runs 13 residues. The CDR3 region has the DNA TGTGCCAGCAGCTTAGACAGCGGGAAAACGCAGTATTTT. It yields the protein CASSLDSGKTQYF.

The genes are TRBV19 and TRBJ1-5, with TRBD1 identical over 8 bases. The J segment lost 5 bases and the V segment lost 3 bases, leaving 3 bases of the junction unmatched. The CDR3 is made up of 14 amino acids. Germline V gene lookup returns CDR1 LNHDA and CDR2 SQIVND (reference sequence). DNA of the CDR3: TGTGCCAGTAGTATGTCGACAGGGGATCAGCCCCAGCATTTT. This codes for CASSMSTGDQPQHF.

There are a few counts of this clonotype. The CDR3 spells CASSTGTLNTEAFF. The CDR3 coding sequence is TGTGCCAGTAGTACCGGGACACTGAACACTGAAGCTTTCTTT. This chain connects TRBV19 to TRBJ1-1; D is possibly TRBD1 (6 bases). CDR1 LNHDA and CDR2 SQIVND come from the germline V gene (reference sequence). V was cut by 4 bases and J by 0 bases, with 9 bases left in between. The CDR3 length is 14 residues.

The chain links TRBV6-1 to TRBJ2-2, with 7 bases matching TRBD1. CDR3 length: 15 residues. J lost 5 bases, V lost 7 bases, and 10 bases had no gene match. Germline V CDR1 and CDR2: MNHNS, SASEGT. The CDR3 region is CASNRDSHWTGELFF. The CDR3 DNA reads TGTGCCAGCAACCGGGACAGTCATTGGACCGGGGAGCTGTTTTTT.